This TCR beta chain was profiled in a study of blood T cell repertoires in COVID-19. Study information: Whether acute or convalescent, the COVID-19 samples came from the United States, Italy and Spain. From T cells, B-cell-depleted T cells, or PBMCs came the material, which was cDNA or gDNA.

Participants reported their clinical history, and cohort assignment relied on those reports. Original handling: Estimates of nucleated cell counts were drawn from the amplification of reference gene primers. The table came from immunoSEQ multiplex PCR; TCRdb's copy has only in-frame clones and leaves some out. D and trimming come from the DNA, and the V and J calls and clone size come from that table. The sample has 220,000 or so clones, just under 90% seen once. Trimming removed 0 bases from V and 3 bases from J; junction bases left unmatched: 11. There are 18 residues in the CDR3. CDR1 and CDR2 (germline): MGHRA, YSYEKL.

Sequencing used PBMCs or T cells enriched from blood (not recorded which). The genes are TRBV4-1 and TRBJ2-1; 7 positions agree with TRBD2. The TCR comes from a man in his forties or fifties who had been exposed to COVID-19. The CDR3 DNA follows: TGCGCCAGCAGCCAAGATGAACCAGCGCGGGGGTTCTACAATGAGCAGTTCTTC. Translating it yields CASSQDEPARGFYNEQFF.